These 8 T cell receptor beta chains share one sample of origin, sequenced in a study of shared clonotypes between healthy human individuals. The method was immunoSEQ multiplex PCR; TCRdb's version includes in-frame clones alone and lacks a portion of them. The sample lists about 1 million clones; 75% to 85% were seen once. Sequenced: memory CD4+ T cells from PBMCs. Subset denoted: CD45RA-negative fraction. The receptors here all came from a man aged 18 to 35 in good health. Some clones in this sample may be carry-over from other donors' samples.

This clone was found a few times. Because it lacks the conserved phenylalanine or tryptophan at the end, this CDR3 is likely a read error. Because the CDR3's place on the DNA is in doubt, the DNA is left out and the CDR3 is given as listed by TCRdb. The V and J genes are TRBV20-1 and TRBJ1-1. 9 amino acids form the CDR3, both terminal residues included. The germline CDR1 and CDR2 sequences are DFQATT and SNEGSKA (reference sequence). The CDR3 sequence is CSASHSGPL.

The chain couples TRBV28 to TRBJ2-2, with D possibly being TRBD1 (6 bases). V was pared by 6 bases and J by 0 bases, with 11 bases between. The CDR3 totals 15 residues. Germline values: CDR1 MDHEN, CDR2 SYDVKM. CDR3 nucleotides: TGTGCCAGCAGAACTGGACAGCCGAACACCGGGGAGCTGTTTTTT. As protein: CASRTGQPNTGELFF.

The J gene is TRBJ1-1, the V gene TRBV21-1; the table's D call, TRBD1, has no DNA check behind it. TRBV21-1 is a listed pseudogene. The CDR3 is 11 amino acids. The CDR3 coding sequence is TGTGCCAGCAGTGATGGGCCTGAAGCTTTCTTT. Protein sequence: CASSDGPEAFF.

This clone was picked up one time. This sequence joins TRBV6-6 and TRBJ1-1; 7 positions match TRBD1. The V gene's germline CDR1 is MNHNY and CDR2 SVGAGI (reference sequence). CDR3 size: 13 residues. Germline trimming cut 0 bases from V and 8 bases from J; bases unmatched to any gene: 3. This chain's CDR3 is CASSYSIGGEAFF. The CDR3 DNA follows: TGTGCCAGCAGTTACTCGATAGGGGGCGAAGCTTTCTTT.

V and J are TRBV21-1 and TRBJ1-2; the D call of TRBD1 is as the table states it, not checked on the DNA. TRBV21-1 counts as a pseudogene. The CDR3 consists of 19 residues. The CDR3 DNA reads as TGTGCCAGCAGCAATCAGGGGGCCCAATTACCCCACCCCAACTATGGCTACACCTTC. This encodes CASSNQGAQLPHPNYGYTF.

The chain employs TRBV2 and TRBJ1-2, with 10 bases matching TRBD1. This CDR3 has 13 amino acids. Germline loops: CDR1 SNHLY, CDR2 FYNNEI. Losses at the gene ends were 6 bases for V and 8 bases for J; bases not matched to a gene: 6. CDR3 in DNA: TGTGCCAGCAGACGGGACAGGGGCGGCGGCTACACCTTC. As protein: CASRRDRGGGYTF.

This chain uses TRBV4-3 with TRBJ2-3; 7 bases are a match to TRBD2. The V segment lost 3 bases and the J segment 4 bases; nucleotides outside the gene matches: 16. The CDR3 totals 18 residues. Germline V CDR1 and CDR2: LGHNA, YSLEER. CDR3 DNA sequence: TGCGCCAGCAGCCAGGACCTCAGTCCGGCGGGAGCATCAGATACGCAGTATTTT. Translated, it gives CASSQDLSPAGASDTQYF.

The V and J genes are TRBV27 and TRBJ2-3; 7 bases match TRBD2. The ends lost 2 bases at V and 1 base at J; junction bases unmatched: 6. CDR3 size: 16 residues. CDR1 and CDR2 (germline): MNHEY, SMNVEV (reference sequence). The CDR3 bases are TGTGCCAGCAGTTTACTGACTGGGAGGGGCACAGATACGCAGTATTTT. It yields the protein CASSLLTGRGTDTQYF.